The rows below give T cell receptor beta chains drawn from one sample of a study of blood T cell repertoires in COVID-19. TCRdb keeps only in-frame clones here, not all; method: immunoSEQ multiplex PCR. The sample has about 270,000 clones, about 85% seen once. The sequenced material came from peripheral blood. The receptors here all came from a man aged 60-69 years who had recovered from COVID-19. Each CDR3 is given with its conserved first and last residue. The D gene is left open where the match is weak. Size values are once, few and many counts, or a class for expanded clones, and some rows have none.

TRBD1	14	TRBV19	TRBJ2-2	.	TGTGCCAGTAGACAGGGGATGGGCACCGGGGAGCTGTTTTTT	CASRQGMGTGELFF
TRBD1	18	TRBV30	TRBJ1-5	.	TGTGCCTGGAGTGAAACCGGACAGGGACCCTATAGCAATCAGCCCCAGCATTTT	CAWSETGQGPYSNQPQHF
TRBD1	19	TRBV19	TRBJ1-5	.	TGTGCCAGTAGTATAGAGTCGGGACAGGGCTCCATTAGCAATCAGCCCCAGCATTTT	CASSIESGQGSISNQPQHF
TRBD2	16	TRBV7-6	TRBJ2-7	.	TGTGCCAGCAGCCCGGGAGGTGGGGGAGGCTCCTACGAGCAGTACTTC	CASSPGGGGGSYEQYF
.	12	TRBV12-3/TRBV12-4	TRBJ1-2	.	TGTGCCAGCACTCTCGGGAACTATGGCTACACCTTC	CASTLGNYGYTF
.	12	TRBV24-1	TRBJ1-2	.	TGTGCCACCAGTGACGCCTTTGAGGGCTACACCTTC	CATSDAFEGYTF
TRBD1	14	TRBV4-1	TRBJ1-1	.	TGCGCCAGCAGCCAAGCATACACCCGGGACAGGGTTTATTTT	CASSQAYTRDRVYF
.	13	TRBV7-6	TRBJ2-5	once	TGTGCCAGCAGCTTAGAGCGAACCGGGACCCAGTACTTC	CASSLERTGTQYF
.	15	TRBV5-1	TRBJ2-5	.	TGCGCCAGCAGCTTGATAGGCGCGGGTCAAGAGACCCAGTACTTC	CASSLIGAGQETQYF
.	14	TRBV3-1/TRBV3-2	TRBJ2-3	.	TGTGCCAGCAGCAGGGACACCACGGGAGGTACGCAGTATTTT	CASSRDTTGGTQYF
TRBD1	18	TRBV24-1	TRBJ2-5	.	TGTGCCACCAGTGATTTTGAGGACAGGGGGATTACTCAAGAGACCCAGTACTTC	CATSDFEDRGITQETQYF
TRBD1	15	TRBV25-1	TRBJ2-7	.	TGTGCCAGCAGGGACGTGGGACAGGGGGCTCACGAGCAGTACTTC	CASRDVGQGAHEQYF
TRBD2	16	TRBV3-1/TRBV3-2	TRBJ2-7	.	TGTGCCAGCAGCCAACCTTTAGCGGGGAGCTCCTACGAGCAGTACTTC	CASSQPLAGSSYEQYF
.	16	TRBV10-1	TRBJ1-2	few	TGCGCCAGCAGTGTCCCCCAGGGCAAGACTAACTATGGCTACACCTTC	CASSVPQGKTNYGYTF
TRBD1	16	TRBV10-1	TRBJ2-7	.	TGCGCCAGCCTCGGAACGGACAGGTCGACCTCCTACGAGCAGTACTTC	CASLGTDRSTSYEQYF
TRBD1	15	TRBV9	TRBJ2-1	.	TGTGCCAGCAGCGACACAGGGGTAGCCTACAATGAGCAGTTCTTC	CASSDTGVAYNEQFF
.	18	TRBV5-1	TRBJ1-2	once	TGCGCCAGCAGCTTGGAAACCACGCCGACAGGCCCTAACTATGGCTACACCTTC	CASSLETTPTGPNYGYTF
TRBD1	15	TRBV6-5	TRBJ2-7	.	TGTGCCAGCAGTTACTCAGGACAGGCGCTTTCCGAGCAGTACTTC	CASSYSGQALSEQYF
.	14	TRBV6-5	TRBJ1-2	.	TGTGCCACTTACCTAGGGGCCGCGAACTATGGCTACACCTTC	CATYLGAANYGYTF
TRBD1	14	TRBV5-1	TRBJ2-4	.	TGCGCCAGCAGCTCGCCAGGGGGTGGAAACATTCAGTACTTC	CASSSPGGGNIQYF
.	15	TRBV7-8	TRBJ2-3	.	TGTGCCAGCAGCTTGGACAATCGAATCACAGATACGCAGTATTTT	CASSLDNRITDTQYF
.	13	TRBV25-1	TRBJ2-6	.	TGTGCCAGCAGCAGGGCCGGGGCCAACGTCCTGACTTTC	CASSRAGANVLTF
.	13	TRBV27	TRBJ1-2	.	TGTGCCAGCAGTTTACAGGCCAACTATGGCTACACCTTC	CASSLQANYGYTF
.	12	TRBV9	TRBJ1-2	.	TGTGCCTCCTGGGGGGGTTTTGGAGGCTACACCTTC	CASWGGFGGYTF
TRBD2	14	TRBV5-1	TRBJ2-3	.	TGCGCCAGCAGCTTGCGGGGGGGCACAGATACGCAGTATTTT	CASSLRGGTDTQYF
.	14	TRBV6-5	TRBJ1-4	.	TGTGCCAGCAGTCGACAGCGGGGGGGAGAAAAACTGTTTTTT	CASSRQRGGEKLFF
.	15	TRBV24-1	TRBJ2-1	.	TGTGCCACCAGTGATGTCACAGACTCCTACAATGAGCAGTTCTTC	CATSDVTDSYNEQFF
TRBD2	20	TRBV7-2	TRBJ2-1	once	TGTGCCAGCAGCTTAGCCAGTCGTGCTAGCGGGGGCTCCAAGTACAATGAGCAGTTCTTC	CASSLASRASGGSKYNEQFF
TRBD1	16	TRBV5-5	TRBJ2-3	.	TGTGCCAGCAGCTTAGGGGACAGGGGCCGCACAGATACGCAGTATTTT	CASSLGDRGRTDTQYF
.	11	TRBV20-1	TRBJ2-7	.	TGCAGTGCAGGGGATCCCTACGAGCAGTACTTC	CSAGDPYEQYF
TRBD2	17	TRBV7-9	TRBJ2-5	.	TGTGCCAGCAGCTTAGCGGGGGCTAGCGGGGGACAAGAGACCCAGTACTTC	CASSLAGASGGQETQYF
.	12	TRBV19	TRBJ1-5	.	TGTGCCAGTAGTGAGGGCTATACGGCCCAGCATTTT	CASSEGYTAQHF
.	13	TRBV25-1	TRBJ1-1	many	TGTGCCAGCAGTGTTTCGGGGGACGCTGAAGCTTTCTTT	CASSVSGDAEAFF
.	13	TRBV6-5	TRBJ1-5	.	TGTGCCAGCACTACGGGGGGCAATCAGCCCCAGCATTTT	CASTTGGNQPQHF
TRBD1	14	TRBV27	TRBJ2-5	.	TGTGCCAGCAGGAGACCGGGACAGGGGGAGACCCAGTACTTC	CASRRPGQGETQYF
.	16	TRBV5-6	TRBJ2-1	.	TGTGCCAGCAGCGGAACCCCGGGAGTCTCCTACAATGAGCAGTTCTTC	CASSGTPGVSYNEQFF
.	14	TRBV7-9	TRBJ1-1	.	TGTGCCAGCAGCTGGGCGGGGGTAGGGACTGAAGCTTTCTTT	CASSWAGVGTEAFF
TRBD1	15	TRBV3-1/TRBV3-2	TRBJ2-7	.	TGTGCCAGCAGCGGGTCGTGGACAGGTTCCGACGAGCAGTACTTC	CASSGSWTGSDEQYF
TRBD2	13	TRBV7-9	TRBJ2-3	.	TGTGCCAGCAGCTTAGGCGGGGGGAATACGCAGTATTTT	CASSLGGGNTQYF
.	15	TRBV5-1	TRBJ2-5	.	TGCGCCAGCAGCTTGGCCGGAACAGCAAAAGAGACCCAGTACTTC	CASSLAGTAKETQYF
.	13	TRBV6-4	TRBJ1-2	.	TGTGCCAGCAGTGAAACAGGCCAATATGGCTACACCTTC	CASSETGQYGYTF
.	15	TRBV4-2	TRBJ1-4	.	TGTGCCAGCAGCCAAGGCCCGGGGGTTTTCGAAAAACTGTTTTTT	CASSQGPGVFEKLFF
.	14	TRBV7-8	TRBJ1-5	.	TGTGCCAGCAGCCTAAGGGGGGGAGGCCAGCCCCAGCATTTT	CASSLRGGGQPQHF
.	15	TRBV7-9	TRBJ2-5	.	TGTGCCAGCAGCTTTTACAGCAGTCAGGCGGAGACCCAGTACTTC	CASSFYSSQAETQYF
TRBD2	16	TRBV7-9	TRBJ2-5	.	TGTGCCAGCAGCGTGAAGCGGGGGGTCTCACAAGAGACCCAGTACTTC	CASSVKRGVSQETQYF
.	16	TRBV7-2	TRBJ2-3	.	TGTGCCAGCAGCTTAGTGGGGGCAGGTTGGGCAGATACGCAGTATTTT	CASSLVGAGWADTQYF
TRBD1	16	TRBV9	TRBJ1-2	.	TGTGCCAGCAGCGTAGAACTTAGGGACAGGGACGATGGCTACACCTTC	CASSVELRDRDDGYTF
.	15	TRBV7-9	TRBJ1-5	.	TGTGCCAGCAGCTTGGGTCAGGGGAGAGGCCAGCCCCAGCATTTT	CASSLGQGRGQPQHF
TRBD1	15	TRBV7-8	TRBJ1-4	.	TGTGCCAGCAGCCAATCGACAGGGGGTAATGAAAAACTGTTTTTT	CASSQSTGGNEKLFF
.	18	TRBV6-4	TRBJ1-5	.	TGTGCCAGCAGTGACTTCTCACAGGGCGCTTATAGCAATCAGCCCCAGCATTTT	CASSDFSQGAYSNQPQHF
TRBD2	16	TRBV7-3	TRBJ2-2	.	TGTGCCAGCAGCTCTCGGGGGGGCGGGAACACCGGGGAGCTGTTTTTT	CASSSRGGGNTGELFF
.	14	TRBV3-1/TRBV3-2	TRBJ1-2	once	TGTGCCAGCAGCCAAGAGGTGCAGGGGATCGGCTACACCTTC	CASSQEVQGIGYTF
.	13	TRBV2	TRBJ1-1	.	TGTGCCAGCAGTCAGACAGGTTCCACTGAAGCTTTCTTT	CASSQTGSTEAFF
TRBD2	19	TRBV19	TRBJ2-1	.	TGTGCCAACCAAGATCAGGGAAAGGGAGCGGGACCCCCAGGCAATGAGCAGTTCTTC	CANQDQGKGAGPPGNEQFF
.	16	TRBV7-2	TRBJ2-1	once	TGTGCCAGCAGCTCAAAGCAGGGGAAGGGGTACAATGAGCAGTTCTTC	CASSSKQGKGYNEQFF
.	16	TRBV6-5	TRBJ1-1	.	TGTGCCAGCAGTTACTCGGCTGCCAGCGTCAACACTGAAGCTTTCTTT	CASSYSAASVNTEAFF
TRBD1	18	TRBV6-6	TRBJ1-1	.	TGTGCCAGCAGTCCAGGACAGGGGGCTAGAGGGTGGAACACTGAAGCTTTCTTT	CASSPGQGARGWNTEAFF